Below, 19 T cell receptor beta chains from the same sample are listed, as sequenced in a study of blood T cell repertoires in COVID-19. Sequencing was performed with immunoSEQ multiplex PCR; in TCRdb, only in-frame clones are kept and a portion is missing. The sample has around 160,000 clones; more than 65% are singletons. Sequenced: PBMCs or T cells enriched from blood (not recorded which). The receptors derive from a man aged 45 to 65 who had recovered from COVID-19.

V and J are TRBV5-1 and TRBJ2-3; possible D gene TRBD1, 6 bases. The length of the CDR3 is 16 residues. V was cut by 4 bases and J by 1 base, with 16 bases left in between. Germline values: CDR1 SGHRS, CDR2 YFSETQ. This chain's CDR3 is CASSLYRAPGTDTQYF. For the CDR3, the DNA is TGCGCCAGCAGCCTATACAGGGCACCGGGCACAGATACGCAGTATTTT.

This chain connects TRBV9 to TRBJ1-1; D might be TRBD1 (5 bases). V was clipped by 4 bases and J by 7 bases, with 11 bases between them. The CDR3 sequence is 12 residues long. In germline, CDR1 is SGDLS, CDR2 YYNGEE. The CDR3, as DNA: TGTGCCAGCAGCCTCTCGGGGGTTGAAGCTTTCTTT. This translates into CASSLSGVEAFF.

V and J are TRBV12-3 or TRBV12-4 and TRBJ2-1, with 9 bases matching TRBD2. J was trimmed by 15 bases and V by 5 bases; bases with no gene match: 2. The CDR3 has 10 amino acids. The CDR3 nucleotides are TGTGCCAGCAGTAGCGGGGGGATGTTCTTC. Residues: CASSSGGMFF.

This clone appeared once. The CDR3 here is CASSLISPYEQYF. CDR3 DNA: TGTGCCAGCAGTTTAATCTCCCCCTACGAGCAGTACTTC. J is TRBJ2-7 and V is TRBV28; no reliable D call. Trimming cost V 2 bases and J 2 bases, with 7 bases left between them. This CDR3 region has 13 residues. CDR1 and CDR2 from the germline V gene are MDHEN and SYDVKM.

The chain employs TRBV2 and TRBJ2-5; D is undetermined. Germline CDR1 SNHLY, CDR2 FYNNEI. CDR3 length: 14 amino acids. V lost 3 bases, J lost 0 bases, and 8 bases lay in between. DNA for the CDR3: TGTGCCAGCAGTGACTCAGGCTACCAAGAGACCCAGTACTTC. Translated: CASSDSGYQETQYF.

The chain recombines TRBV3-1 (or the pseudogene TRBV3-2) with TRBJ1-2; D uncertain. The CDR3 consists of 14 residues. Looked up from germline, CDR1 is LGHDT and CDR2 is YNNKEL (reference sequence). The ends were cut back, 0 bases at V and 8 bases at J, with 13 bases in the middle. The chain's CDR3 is CASSQDSARRGYTF. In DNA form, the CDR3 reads TGTGCCAGCAGCCAAGACTCGGCGAGGCGGGGCTACACCTTC.

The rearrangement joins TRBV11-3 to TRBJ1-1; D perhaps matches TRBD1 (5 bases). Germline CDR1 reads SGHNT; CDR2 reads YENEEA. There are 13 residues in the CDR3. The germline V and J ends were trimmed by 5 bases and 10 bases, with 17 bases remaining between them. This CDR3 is CASSPTPGGGAFF. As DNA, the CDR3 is TGTGCCAGCAGCCCGACCCCCGGGGGGGGAGCTTTCTTT.

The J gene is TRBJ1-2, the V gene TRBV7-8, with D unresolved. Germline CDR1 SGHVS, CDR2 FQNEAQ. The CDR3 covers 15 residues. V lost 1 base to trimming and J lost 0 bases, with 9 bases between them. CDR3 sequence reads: CASSLGSLANYGYTF. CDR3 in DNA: TGTGCCAGCAGCTTAGGAAGCTTAGCTAACTATGGCTACACCTTC.

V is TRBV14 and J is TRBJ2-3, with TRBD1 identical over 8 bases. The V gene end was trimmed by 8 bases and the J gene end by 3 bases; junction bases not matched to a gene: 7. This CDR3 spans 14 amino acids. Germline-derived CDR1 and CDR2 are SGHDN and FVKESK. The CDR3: CASGETGGTDTQYF. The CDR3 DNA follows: TGTGCCAGCGGAGAAACAGGGGGGACAGATACGCAGTATTTT.

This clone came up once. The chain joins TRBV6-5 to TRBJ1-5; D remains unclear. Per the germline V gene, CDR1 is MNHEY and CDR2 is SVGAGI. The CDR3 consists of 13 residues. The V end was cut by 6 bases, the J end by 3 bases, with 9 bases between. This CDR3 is CASRRQDNQPQHF. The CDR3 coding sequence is TGTGCCAGCAGGAGACAAGACAATCAGCCCCAGCATTTT.

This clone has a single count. This CDR3 reads CSGGGLVGELFF. CDR3 DNA sequence: TGCAGCGGAGGGGGACTAGTGGGGGAGCTGTTTTTT. V usage is TRBV29-1 and J usage is TRBJ2-2, with 8 bases lining up with TRBD2. This CDR3 spans 12 amino acids. The V gene's germline CDR1 is SQVTM and CDR2 ANQGSEA. Trimming cost V 7 bases and J 8 bases; bases outside gene matches: 6.

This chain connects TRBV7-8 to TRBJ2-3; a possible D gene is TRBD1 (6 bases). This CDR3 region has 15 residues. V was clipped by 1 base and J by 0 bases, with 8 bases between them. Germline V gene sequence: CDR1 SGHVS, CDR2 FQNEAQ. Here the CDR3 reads CASSLEDSSTDTQYF. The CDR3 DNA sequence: TGTGCCAGCAGCTTAGAGGACAGTAGCACAGATACGCAGTATTTT.

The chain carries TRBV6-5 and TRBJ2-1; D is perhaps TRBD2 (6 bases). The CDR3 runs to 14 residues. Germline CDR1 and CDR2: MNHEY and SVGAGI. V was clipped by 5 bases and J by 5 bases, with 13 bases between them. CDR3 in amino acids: CASSPGDLNNEQFF. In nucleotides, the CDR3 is TGTGCCAGCAGTCCGGGAGATCTTAACAATGAGCAGTTCTTC.

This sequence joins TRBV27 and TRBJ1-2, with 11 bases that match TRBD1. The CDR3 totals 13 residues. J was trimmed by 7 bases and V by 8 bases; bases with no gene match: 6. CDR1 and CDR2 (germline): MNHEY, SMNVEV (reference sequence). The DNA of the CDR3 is TGTGCCAGCTGGACAGGGGGCGCCGGTGGCTACACCTTC. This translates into CASWTGGAGGYTF.

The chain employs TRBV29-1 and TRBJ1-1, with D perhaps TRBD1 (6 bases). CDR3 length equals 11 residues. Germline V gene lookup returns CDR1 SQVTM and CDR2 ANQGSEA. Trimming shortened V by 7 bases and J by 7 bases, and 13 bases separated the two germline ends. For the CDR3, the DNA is TGCAGCGACCTGCAGGGGCATGAAGCTTTCTTT. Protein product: CSDLQGHEAFF.

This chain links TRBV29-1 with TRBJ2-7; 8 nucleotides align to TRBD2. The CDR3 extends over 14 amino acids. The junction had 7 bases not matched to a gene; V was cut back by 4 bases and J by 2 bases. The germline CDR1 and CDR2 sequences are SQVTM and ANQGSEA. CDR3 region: CSVAVTSGAYEQYF. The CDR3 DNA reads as TGCAGCGTTGCGGTCACTAGCGGCGCCTACGAGCAGTACTTC.

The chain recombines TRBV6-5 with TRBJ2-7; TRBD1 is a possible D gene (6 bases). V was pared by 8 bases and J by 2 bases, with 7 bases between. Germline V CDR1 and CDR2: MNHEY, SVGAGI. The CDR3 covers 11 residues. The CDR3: CASGQTYEQYF. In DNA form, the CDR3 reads TGTGCCAGCGGACAGACCTACGAGCAGTACTTC.

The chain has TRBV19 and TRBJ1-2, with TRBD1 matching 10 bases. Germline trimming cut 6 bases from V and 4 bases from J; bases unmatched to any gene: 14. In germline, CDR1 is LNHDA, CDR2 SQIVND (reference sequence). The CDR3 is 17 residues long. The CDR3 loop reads CASRGGQGPHELYGYTF. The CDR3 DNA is TGTGCCAGTAGAGGGGGACAGGGGCCCCACGAACTCTATGGCTACACCTTC.

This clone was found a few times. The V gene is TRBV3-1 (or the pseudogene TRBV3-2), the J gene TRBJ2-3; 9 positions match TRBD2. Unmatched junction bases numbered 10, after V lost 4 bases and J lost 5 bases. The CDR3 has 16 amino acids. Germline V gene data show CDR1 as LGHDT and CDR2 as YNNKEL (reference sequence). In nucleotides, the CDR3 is TGTGCCAGCAGCCCCGGGCAGCGGGAGGTTCAAGATACGCAGTATTTT. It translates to CASSPGQREVQDTQYF.